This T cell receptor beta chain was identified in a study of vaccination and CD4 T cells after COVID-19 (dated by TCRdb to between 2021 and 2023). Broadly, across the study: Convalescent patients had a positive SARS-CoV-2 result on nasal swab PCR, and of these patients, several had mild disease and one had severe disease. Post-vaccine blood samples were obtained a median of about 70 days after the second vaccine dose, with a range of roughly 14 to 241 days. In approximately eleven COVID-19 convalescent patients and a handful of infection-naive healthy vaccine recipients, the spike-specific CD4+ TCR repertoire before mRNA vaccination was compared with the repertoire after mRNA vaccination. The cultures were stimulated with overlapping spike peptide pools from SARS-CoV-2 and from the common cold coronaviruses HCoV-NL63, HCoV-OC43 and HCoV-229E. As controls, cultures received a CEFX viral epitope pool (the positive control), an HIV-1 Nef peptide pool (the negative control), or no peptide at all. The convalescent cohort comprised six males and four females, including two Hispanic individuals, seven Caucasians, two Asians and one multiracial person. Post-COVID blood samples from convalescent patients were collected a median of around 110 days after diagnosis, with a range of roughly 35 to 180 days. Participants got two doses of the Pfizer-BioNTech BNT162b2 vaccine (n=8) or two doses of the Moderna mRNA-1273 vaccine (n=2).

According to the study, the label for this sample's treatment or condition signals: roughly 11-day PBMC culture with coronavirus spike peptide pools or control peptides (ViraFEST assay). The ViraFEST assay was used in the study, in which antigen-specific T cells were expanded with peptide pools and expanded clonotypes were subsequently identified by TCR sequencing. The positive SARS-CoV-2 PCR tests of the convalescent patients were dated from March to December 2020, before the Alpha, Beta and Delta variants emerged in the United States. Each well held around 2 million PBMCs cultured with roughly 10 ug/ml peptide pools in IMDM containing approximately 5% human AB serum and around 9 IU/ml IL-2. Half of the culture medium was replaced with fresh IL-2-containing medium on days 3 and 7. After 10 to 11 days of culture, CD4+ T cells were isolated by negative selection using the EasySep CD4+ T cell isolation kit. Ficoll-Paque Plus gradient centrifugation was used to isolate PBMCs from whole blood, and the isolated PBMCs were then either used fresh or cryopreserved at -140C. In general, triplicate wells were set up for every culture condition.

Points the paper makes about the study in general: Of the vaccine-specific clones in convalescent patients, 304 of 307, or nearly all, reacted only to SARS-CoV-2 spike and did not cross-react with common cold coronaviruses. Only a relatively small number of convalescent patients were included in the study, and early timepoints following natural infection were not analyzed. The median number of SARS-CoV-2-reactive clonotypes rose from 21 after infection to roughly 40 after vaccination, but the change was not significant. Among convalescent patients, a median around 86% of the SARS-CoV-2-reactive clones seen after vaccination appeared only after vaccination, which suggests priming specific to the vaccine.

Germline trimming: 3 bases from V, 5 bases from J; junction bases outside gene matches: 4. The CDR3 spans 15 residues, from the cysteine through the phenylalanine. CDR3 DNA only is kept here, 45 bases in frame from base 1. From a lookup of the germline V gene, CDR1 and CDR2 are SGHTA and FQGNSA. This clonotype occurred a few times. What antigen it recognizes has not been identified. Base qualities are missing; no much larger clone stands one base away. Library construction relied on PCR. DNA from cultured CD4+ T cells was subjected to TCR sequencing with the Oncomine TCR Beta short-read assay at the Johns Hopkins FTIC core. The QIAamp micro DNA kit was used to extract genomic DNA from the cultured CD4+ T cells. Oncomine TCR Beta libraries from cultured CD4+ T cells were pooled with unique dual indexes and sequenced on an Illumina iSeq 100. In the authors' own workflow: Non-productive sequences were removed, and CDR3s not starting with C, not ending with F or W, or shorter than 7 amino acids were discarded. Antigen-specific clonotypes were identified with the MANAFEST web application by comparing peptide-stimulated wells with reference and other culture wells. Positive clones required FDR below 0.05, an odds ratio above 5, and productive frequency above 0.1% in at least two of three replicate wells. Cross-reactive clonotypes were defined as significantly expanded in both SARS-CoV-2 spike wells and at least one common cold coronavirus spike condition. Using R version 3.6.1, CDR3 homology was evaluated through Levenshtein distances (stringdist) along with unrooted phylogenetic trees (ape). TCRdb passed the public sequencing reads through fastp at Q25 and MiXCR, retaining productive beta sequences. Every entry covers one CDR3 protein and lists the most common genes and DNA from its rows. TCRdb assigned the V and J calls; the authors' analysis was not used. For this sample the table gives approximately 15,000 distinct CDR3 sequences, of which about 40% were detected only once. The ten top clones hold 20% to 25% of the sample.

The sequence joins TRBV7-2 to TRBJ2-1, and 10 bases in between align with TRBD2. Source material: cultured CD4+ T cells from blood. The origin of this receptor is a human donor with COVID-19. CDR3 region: CASSFSGGANNEQFF. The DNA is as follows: TGTGCCAGCAGCTTCAGCGGGGGGGCCAACAATGAGCAGTTCTTC.